The 27 T cell receptor beta chains presented below share a single source sample, sequenced in a study of cytomegalovirus exposure and HLA in healthy donors. Clones were sequenced by immunoSEQ multiplex PCR, and TCRdb holds only the in-frame ones, with some missing. The sample lists 76,000 or so clones; 85% to 95% were seen once. Sequencing was carried out using PBMCs. Every receptor here comes from a woman between 18 and 29 years old in good health and CMV-seronegative.

The chain links TRBV7-8 to TRBJ2-5; D perhaps matches TRBD1 (6 bases). There are 13 residues in the CDR3. Germline V gene data show CDR1 as SGHVS and CDR2 as FQNEAQ. V shed 1 base and J shed 4 bases, with 7 bases lying between them. DNA for the CDR3: TGTGCCAGCAGCTTAGGGGGGCTAGAGACCCAGTACTTC. Translation: CASSLGGLETQYF.

This rearrangement joins TRBV30 to TRBJ2-3; TRBD2 matches 10 bases. Germline values: CDR1 GTSNPN, CDR2 SVGIG (reference sequence). The CDR3 is made up of 14 amino acids. Trimming took 0 bases from V and 6 from J; bases not matched to a gene: 3. CDR3 DNA: TGTGCCTGGAGTGTGGGACTAGCGATGGATACGCAGTATTTT. It yields the protein CAWSVGLAMDTQYF.

The rearrangement uses TRBV5-6 and TRBJ2-7, with D unclear. Germline CDR1 SGHDT, CDR2 YYEEEE. Trimming took 4 bases from V and 1 from J, leaving 15 bases between them. The CDR3 extends over 15 amino acids. CDR3 bases: TGTGCCAGCAGCCAATTTCGTACAGTATCCTACGAGCAGTACTTC. Amino acid sequence: CASSQFRTVSYEQYF.

The chain uses TRBV27 and TRBJ1-5, with D possibly matching TRBD1 (6 bases). V gave up 10 bases and J gave up 3 bases, with 16 bases separating them. CDR3 size: 14 residues. From germline, CDR1 is MNHEY and CDR2 SMNVEV (reference sequence). The CDR3 is CATSGGLTNQPQHF. In nucleotides, the CDR3 is TGTGCCACCTCGGGGGGGCTCACCAATCAGCCCCAGCATTTT.

The chain has TRBV19 and TRBJ1-2; D might be TRBD1 (5 bases). Germline V lookup: CDR1 LNHDA, CDR2 SQIVND (reference sequence). The V end lost 5 bases, the J end lost 5 bases, and 21 bases lay between the germline ends. This CDR3 region has 16 residues. As DNA, the CDR3 is TGTGCCAGTAGTTTTCTCGACAGCCTGGTCGGGTATGGCTACACCTTC. It translates to CASSFLDSLVGYGYTF.

The CDR3 here is CASSHAGQGSPLHF. CDR3 nucleotide sequence: TGCGCCAGCAGTCACGCGGGACAGGGGTCACCCCTCCACTTT. The gene calls are TRBV10-2 and TRBJ1-6; 10 bases line up with TRBD1. Trimming cost V 5 bases and J 10 bases; bases outside gene matches: 5. The V gene's germline CDR1 is WSHSY and CDR2 SAAADI. This CDR3 is built from 14 residues.

The genes are TRBV7-9 and TRBJ1-1; 8 bases map to TRBD1. Germline lookup yields CDR1 SEHNR and CDR2 FQNEAQ (reference sequence). The CDR3 runs to 15 residues. J lost 6 bases, V lost 7 bases, and 13 bases had no gene match. This CDR3 is CASTKTGGGVAEAFF. As DNA, the CDR3 is TGTGCCAGCACTAAAACAGGGGGAGGTGTCGCTGAAGCTTTCTTT.

V gene TRBV11-2 combines with J gene TRBJ2-7; D call uncertain. The CDR3 runs to 11 residues. CDR1 SGHAT and CDR2 FQNNGV come from the germline V gene. The V and J ends lost 6 bases and 2 bases respectively, with 5 bases between them. For the CDR3, the DNA is TGTGCCAGCAGATCCGCCTACGAGCAGTACTTC. Amino acid sequence: CASRSAYEQYF.

The chain recombines TRBV19 with TRBJ1-1; D gene unclear. This CDR3 comprises 13 residues. Per germline, CDR1 LNHDA and CDR2 SQIVND (reference sequence). With 5 bases removed from V and 0 bases from J, the gap between germline ends came to 7 bases. The CDR3 sequence: CASSSSLNTEAFF. The DNA of the CDR3 is TGTGCCAGTAGTTCTTCCCTGAACACTGAAGCTTTCTTT.

The chain uses TRBV5-1 and TRBJ1-4; 10 nucleotides agree with TRBD1. The CDR3 contains 17 residues. Per germline, CDR1 SGHRS and CDR2 YFSETQ. Trimming at V came to 3 bases and at J to 2 bases, leaving 7 bases not matched to a gene. CDR3 sequence (DNA): TGCGCCAGCAGCTCGTTCCGACAGGGGGCCACTAATGAAAAACTGTTTTTT. As protein: CASSSFRQGATNEKLFF.

V is TRBV10-2 and J is TRBJ2-7; 8 bases are a match to TRBD1. CDR3 length: 15 amino acids. Germline CDR1 is WSHSY and CDR2 is SAAADI. V shed 3 bases, J shed 6 bases, and the junction held 10 bases outside the gene matches. The CDR3 loop is CASSDESPGGPEQYF. The CDR3 DNA reads TGCGCCAGCAGTGACGAGTCGCCAGGGGGCCCCGAGCAGTACTTC.

This chain links TRBV5-1 with TRBJ2-5, with D tentatively TRBD1 (5 bases). V was clipped by 0 bases and J by 5 bases, with 11 bases between them. This CDR3 contains 14 residues. CDR1 is SGHRS, CDR2 YFSETQ, per germline. The CDR3 protein is CASSLAQGSETQYF. The CDR3 nucleotides are TGCGCCAGCAGCTTGGCCCAGGGTTCGGAGACCCAGTACTTC.

V is TRBV27 and J is TRBJ2-7; D may be TRBD1 (6 bases). V gave up 2 bases and J gave up 3 bases, with 11 bases separating them. The CDR3 totals 14 residues. Germline lookup yields CDR1 MNHEY and CDR2 SMNVEV (reference sequence). CDR3 nucleotides: TGTGCCAGCAGTTTAGGGTTCAGGGGCTACGAGCAGTACTTC. It is translated as CASSLGFRGYEQYF.

The rearrangement links TRBV30 to TRBJ2-7, with unresolved D. The CDR3 runs 11 residues. Trimming left V 2 bases short and J 4 bases short, with 6 bases between. Germline V gene data show CDR1 as GTSNPN and CDR2 as SVGIG (reference sequence). Here the CDR3 DNA reads TGTGCCTGGAGTCGCGTTTACGAGCAGTACTTC. This translates into CAWSRVYEQYF.

The rearrangement uses TRBV29-1 and TRBJ2-7; D may be TRBD2 (5 bases). The CDR3 consists of 14 residues. The ends were cut back, 2 bases at V and 0 bases at J, with 11 bases in the middle. Germline CDR1 is SQVTM and CDR2 is ANQGSEA. The CDR3 sequence is CSVELDLHSYEQYF. CDR3 nucleotide sequence: TGCAGCGTTGAATTGGACTTACACTCCTACGAGCAGTACTTC.

The DNA for the CDR3 is TGTGCCAGCAGTTTATCGGGCATCTCCTACAATGAGCAGTTCTTC. It is translated as CASSLSGISYNEQFF. This chain connects TRBV27 to TRBJ2-1; D unresolved. Trimming shortened V by 0 bases and J by 0 bases, and 6 bases separated the two germline ends. Germline V lookup: CDR1 MNHEY, CDR2 SMNVEV (reference sequence). This CDR3 has 15 amino acids.

The V gene is TRBV6-5, the J gene TRBJ2-7; TRBD1 agrees at 8 bases. The CDR3 runs to 14 residues. With V trimmed by 0 bases and J by 3 bases, 1 base remained unmatched. In germline, CDR1 is MNHEY, CDR2 SVGAGI. The CDR3 bases are TGTGCCAGCAGTTACTCCGACAGGGGCTACGAGCAGTACTTC. Translation gives CASSYSDRGYEQYF.

This sequence joins TRBV9 and TRBJ1-6; no reliable D call. The CDR3 loop spans 15 amino acids. The germline V gene has CDR1 SGDLS and CDR2 YYNGEE. V was clipped by 4 bases and J by 0 bases, with 8 bases between them. The CDR3 reads CASSSMSSYNSPLHF. The CDR3 DNA reads as TGTGCCAGCAGCTCAATGAGCTCCTATAATTCACCCCTCCACTTT. Based on the CDR3 plus reference TRBV9 and TRBJ1-6, the full variable domain is DSGVTQTPKHLITATGQRVTLRCSPRSGDLSVYWYQQSLDQGLQFLIQYYNGEERAKGNILERFSAQQFPDLHSELNLSSLELGDSALYFCASSSMSSYNSPLHFGNGTRLTVT.

The chain employs TRBV7-6 and TRBJ2-5, with 10 bases that match TRBD1. CDR1 and CDR2 (germline): SGHVS, FNYEAQ. V dropped 1 base and J dropped 5; count of bases not matched to a gene: 7. This CDR3 region has 16 residues. The CDR3 nucleotides read TGTGCCAGCAGCTTAGGGGGACAGGGGCTCGGGGAGACCCAGTACTTC. This gives the protein CASSLGGQGLGETQYF.

CDR3 sequence reads: CASTLAGGTTDTQYF. In DNA form, the CDR3 reads TGTGCCAGCACACTAGCGGGGGGAACTACAGATACGCAGTATTTT. The V and J genes are TRBV6-1 and TRBJ2-3; 12 positions match TRBD2. The germline V gene has CDR1 MNHNS and CDR2 SASEGT. The CDR3 has 15 residues. V lost 7 bases, J lost 3 bases, and 5 bases stayed unmatched.

V usage is TRBV5-8 and J usage is TRBJ1-1; D gene ambiguous. The germline CDR1 and CDR2 sequences are SGHTS and YDEGEE. V dropped 0 bases and J dropped 11 bases, with 17 bases sitting between them. The CDR3 spans 14 residues. Here the CDR3 reads CASSLVEVTRWAFF. Written as DNA, the CDR3 is TGTGCCAGCAGCTTGGTTGAGGTGACCCGGTGGGCTTTCTTT.

V is TRBV7-2 and J is TRBJ2-1; no reliable D call. V was cut by 1 base and J by 8 bases, with 15 bases left in between. The CDR3 loop spans 15 amino acids. Per germline, CDR1 SGHTA and CDR2 FQGNSA. The CDR3: CASSLVQLSPDEQFF. As DNA, the CDR3 is TGTGCCAGCAGCTTAGTACAGTTATCCCCAGATGAGCAGTTCTTC.

There are a few counts of this clone. The V and J genes are TRBV6-1 and TRBJ2-2, with TRBD2 identical over 7 bases. V trimming: 4 bases; J trimming: 3 bases; junction bases outside the gene matches: 5. Per germline, CDR1 MNHNS and CDR2 SASEGT. CDR3 size: 15 residues. As DNA, the CDR3 is TGTGCCAGCAGTGCCCGGACTAGTGACACCGGGGAGCTGTTTTTT. Its translation is CASSARTSDTGELFF.

The rearrangement links TRBV27 to TRBJ2-7, with 7 bases aligning to TRBD1. CDR1 and CDR2 (germline): MNHEY, SMNVEV (reference sequence). This CDR3 is built from 14 residues. After removal of 6 bases from V and 0 bases from J, the junction contained 5 bases not matched to a gene. CDR3 DNA sequence: TGTGCCAGCAGCTGGGACAGATCCTCCTACGAGCAGTACTTC. Its translation is CASSWDRSSYEQYF.

The chain couples TRBV4-1 to TRBJ2-6, with D possibly matching TRBD1 (9 bases). Germline V gene lookup returns CDR1 MGHRA and CDR2 YSYEKL. Trimming shortened V by 4 bases and J by 2 bases, and 24 bases separated the two germline ends. The CDR3 sequence is 20 residues long. This CDR3 is CASSLSGGDRVMAGANVLTF. DNA for the CDR3: TGCGCCAGCAGCCTATCGGGGGGGGACAGGGTCATGGCTGGGGCCAACGTCCTGACTTTC.

The chain carries TRBV28 and TRBJ2-1; TRBD2 matches 13 bases. This CDR3 has 16 residues. V shed 6 bases, J shed 6 bases, and the junction held 8 bases outside the gene matches. CDR1 and CDR2 from the germline V gene are MDHEN and SYDVKM. The CDR3 DNA sequence: TGTGCCAGCAGGGGGGGACTAGCGGGACCTCTCAATGAGCAGTTCTTC. Protein sequence: CASRGGLAGPLNEQFF.

This clone came up once. V usage is TRBV9 and J usage is TRBJ2-1; 7 nucleotides match TRBD1. CDR1 is SGDLS, CDR2 YYNGEE, per germline. With 0 bases clipped from V and 9 bases from J, the junction kept 15 bases outside the gene matches. The CDR3 consists of 17 residues. The CDR3 here is CASSVGNRGQTQGEQFF. DNA of the CDR3: TGTGCCAGCAGCGTAGGAAATAGGGGGCAGACACAGGGTGAGCAGTTCTTC.